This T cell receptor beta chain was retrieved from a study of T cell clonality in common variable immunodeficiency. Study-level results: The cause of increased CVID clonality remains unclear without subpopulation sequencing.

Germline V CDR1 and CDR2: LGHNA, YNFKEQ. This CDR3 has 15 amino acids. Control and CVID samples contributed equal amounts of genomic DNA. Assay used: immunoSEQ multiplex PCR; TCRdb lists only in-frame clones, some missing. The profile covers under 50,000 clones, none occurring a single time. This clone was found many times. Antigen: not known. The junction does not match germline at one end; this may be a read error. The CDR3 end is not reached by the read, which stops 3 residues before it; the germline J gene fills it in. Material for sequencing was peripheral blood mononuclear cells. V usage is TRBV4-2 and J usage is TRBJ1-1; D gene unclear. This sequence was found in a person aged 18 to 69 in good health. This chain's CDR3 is CASSQELSTGTEAFF. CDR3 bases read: TGCGCCAGCAGCCAAGAACTCTCAACGGGCACTGAA.